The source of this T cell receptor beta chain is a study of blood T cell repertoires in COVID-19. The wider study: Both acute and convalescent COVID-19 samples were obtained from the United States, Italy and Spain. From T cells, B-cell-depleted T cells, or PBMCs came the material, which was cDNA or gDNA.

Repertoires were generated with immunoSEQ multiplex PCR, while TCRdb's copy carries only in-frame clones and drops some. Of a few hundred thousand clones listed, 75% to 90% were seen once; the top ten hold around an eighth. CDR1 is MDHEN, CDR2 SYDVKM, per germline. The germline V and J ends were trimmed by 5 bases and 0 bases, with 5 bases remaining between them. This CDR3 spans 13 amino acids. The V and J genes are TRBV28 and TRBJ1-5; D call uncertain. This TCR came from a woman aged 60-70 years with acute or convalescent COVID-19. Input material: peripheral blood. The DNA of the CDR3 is TGTGCCAGCAGTCACGGTAGCAATCAGCCCCAGCATTTT. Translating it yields CASSHGSNQPQHF.